These 24 T cell receptor beta chains were all obtained from the same sample, sequenced in a study of blood T cell repertoires in COVID-19. The table came from immunoSEQ multiplex PCR; TCRdb's copy has only in-frame clones and leaves some out. The sample records roughly 190,000 clones, approximately 80% being singletons. Material: PBMCs or T cells enriched from blood (not recorded which). These receptors were obtained from a woman aged 60-70 years with acute COVID-19.

The rearrangement joins TRBV3-1 (or the pseudogene TRBV3-2) to TRBJ2-1; no clear D gene. V was shortened by 0 bases and J by 10 bases, with 13 bases between the two germline ends. Looked up from germline, CDR1 is LGHDT and CDR2 is YNNKEL (reference sequence). The CDR3 runs to 14 residues. In DNA, the CDR3 is TGTGCCAGCAGCCAAGACGACTGGATCCGGGAGCAGTTCTTC. It encodes CASSQDDWIREQFF.

The chain joins TRBV5-4 to TRBJ2-3; D is uncertain. V was trimmed by 0 bases and J by 3 bases, leaving 5 bases between them. The CDR3 has 13 residues. Germline CDR1 is SGHNT and CDR2 is YYREEE (reference sequence). The CDR3 DNA is TGTGCCAGCAGCTTGGACTCTACAGATACGCAGTATTTT. It encodes CASSLDSTDTQYF.

V is TRBV21-1 and J is TRBJ2-5; the D call of TRBD2 is as the table states it, not checked on the DNA. TRBV21-1 is designated a pseudogene. This CDR3 comprises 13 residues. CDR3 residues: CASSVAAGETQYF. CDR3 DNA: TGTGCCAGCAGTGTAGCGGCGGGGGAGACCCAGTACTTC.

This chain connects TRBV27 to TRBJ1-2, with D hard to call. Germline V gene sequence: CDR1 MNHEY, CDR2 SMNVEV (reference sequence). CDR3 length: 15 residues. Trimming removed 0 bases at V and 4 bases at J, with 12 bases between. The CDR3: CASSLSGSGSYGYTF. The CDR3 DNA reads TGTGCCAGCAGTTTATCCGGGTCGGGATCCTATGGCTACACCTTC.

This clone was observed a single time. The genes are TRBV3-1 (or the pseudogene TRBV3-2) and TRBJ2-1; tentative D call: TRBD1 (5 bases). V lost 1 base and J lost 8, with 18 bases in between. This CDR3 is 16 amino acids long. Germline CDR1 LGHDT, CDR2 YNNKEL (reference sequence). The CDR3 spells CASSQALRGRVDEQFF. CDR3 bases: TGTGCCAGCAGCCAAGCCCTCAGAGGCAGGGTGGATGAGCAGTTCTTC.

The chain uses TRBV5-1 and TRBJ1-2; 12 nucleotides match TRBD1. Per germline, CDR1 SGHRS and CDR2 YFSETQ. V shed 4 bases and J 8 bases; nucleotides not matched to a gene: 9. This CDR3 spans 15 amino acids. The CDR3 reads CASSRDRGPLLGYTF. As DNA, the CDR3 is TGCGCCAGCAGCAGGGACAGGGGGCCTTTACTGGGCTACACCTTC.

This rearrangement joins TRBV19 to TRBJ2-6, with TRBD2 matching over 10 bases. This CDR3 spans 17 amino acids. Losses at the gene ends were 2 bases for V and 8 bases for J; bases not matched to a gene: 9. Per germline, CDR1 LNHDA and CDR2 SQIVND (reference sequence). CDR3 in amino acids: CASSITASGSYPNVLTF. CDR3 nucleotide sequence: TGTGCCAGTAGTATAACGGCTAGCGGGAGTTACCCCAACGTCCTGACTTTC. The full variable domain, its missing parts supplied by reference TRBV19 and TRBJ2-6, is DGGITQSPKYLFRKEGQNVTLSCEQNLNHDAMYWYRQDPGQGLRLIYYSQIVNDFQKGDIAEGYSVSREKKESFPLTVTSAQKNPTAFYLCASSITASGSYPNVLTFGAGSRLTVL.

This clone was seen only once. This chain connects TRBV7-9 to TRBJ1-2; D gene unclear. The CDR3 sequence is 13 residues long. In germline, CDR1 is SEHNR, CDR2 FQNEAQ (reference sequence). Trimming took 2 bases from V and 7 from J, leaving 11 bases between them. For the CDR3, the DNA is TGTGCCAGCAGCTTACCGGGGTTCGGTGGCTACACCTTC. It translates to CASSLPGFGGYTF.

The chain joins TRBV5-1 to TRBJ2-3; 10 bases are shared with TRBD2. The V gene's germline CDR1 is SGHRS and CDR2 YFSETQ. The CDR3 length is 16 residues. Unmatched junction bases numbered 1, after V lost 0 bases and J lost 0 bases. The CDR3 protein is CASSLGAGGSTDTQYF. The DNA of the CDR3 is TGCGCCAGCAGCTTGGGAGCGGGGGGGAGCACAGATACGCAGTATTTT.

The CDR3: CASSSRTGNPAYEQYF. CDR3 nucleotide sequence: TGCGCCAGCAGCTCCAGGACGGGGAACCCGGCCTACGAGCAGTACTTC. The chain has TRBV5-1 and TRBJ2-7; tentative D call: TRBD2 (5 bases). This CDR3 has 16 amino acids. Trimming took 3 bases from V and 2 from J, leaving 18 bases between them. Per the germline V gene, CDR1 is SGHRS and CDR2 is YFSETQ.

This clone showed up just a few times. The chain carries TRBV20-1 and TRBJ2-7, with TRBD2 as a possible D gene (5 bases). Trimming shortened V by 3 bases and J by 0 bases, and 15 bases separated the two germline ends. In germline, CDR1 is DFQATT, CDR2 SNEGSKA (reference sequence). The length of the CDR3 is 15 residues. CDR3: CSASFTAEGSYEQYF. CDR3 coding DNA: TGCAGTGCTAGTTTTACAGCGGAAGGCTCCTACGAGCAGTACTTC.

This rearrangement joins TRBV11-2 to TRBJ2-1, with D maybe TRBD2 (5 bases). The CDR3 totals 15 residues. Germline loops: CDR1 SGHAT, CDR2 FQNNGV. V gave up 3 bases and J gave up 7 bases, with 16 bases separating them. The CDR3 DNA sequence: TGTGCCAGCAGCTTTACCGGGGTCCACGGGAATGAGCAGTTCTTC. It yields the protein CASSFTGVHGNEQFF.

The V call is TRBV29-1, the J call TRBJ1-1; D not resolved. The CDR3 covers 11 residues. Germline CDR1 reads SQVTM; CDR2 reads ANQGSEA. V lost 7 bases, J lost 10 bases, and 16 bases lay in between. The CDR3 sequence is CSAPAGRRAFF. DNA of the CDR3: TGCAGCGCGCCGGCGGGCAGGAGAGCTTTCTTT. The full variable domain, rest sourced from reference TRBV29-1 and TRBJ1-1, is SAVISQKPSRDICQRGTSLTIQCQVDSQVTMMFWYRQQPGQSLTLIATANQGSEATYESGFVIDKFPISRPNLTFSTLTVSNMSPEDSSIYLCSAPAGRRAFFGQGTRLTVV.

The chain employs TRBV5-1 and TRBJ2-6, with D perhaps TRBD2 (5 bases). This CDR3 region has 16 residues. The V gene lost 0 bases and the J gene lost 0 bases, with 7 bases spanning the gap. Per germline, CDR1 SGHRS and CDR2 YFSETQ. CDR3 sequence (DNA): TGCGCCAGCAGCTTGGACGCGGGCTCTGGGGCCAACGTCCTGACTTTC. It codes for CASSLDAGSGANVLTF.

This clone was seen many times. The rearrangement links TRBV6-2 or TRBV6-3 to TRBJ2-3, with TRBD1 matching over 7 bases. Germline CDR1 MNHEY, CDR2 SVGEGT. CDR3 length equals 15 residues. Unmatched junction bases numbered 5, after V lost 2 bases and J lost 3 bases. In nucleotides, the CDR3 is TGTGCCAGCAGTTACCCCCGGACAGGTACAGATACGCAGTATTTT. It yields the protein CASSYPRTGTDTQYF.

In this sample, this clone turned up a few times. The chain employs TRBV27 and TRBJ2-3; D ambiguous. The CDR3 loop spans 16 amino acids. Trimming stripped 6 bases from V and 6 bases from J, with 22 bases between. CDR1 is MNHEY and CDR2 is SMNVEV in the germline V gene (reference sequence). CDR3 in DNA: TGTGCCAGCAGCCCCCTCGGCGGATTGGCCTCGGATACGCAGTATTTT. This encodes CASSPLGGLASDTQYF.

This chain links TRBV7-2 with TRBJ1-3, with 7 bases fitting TRBD1. Germline V gene data show CDR1 as SGHTA and CDR2 as FQGNSA. V was pared by 2 bases and J by 0 bases, with 4 bases of the junction left unmatched. The CDR3 is 16 amino acids. CDR3 in DNA: TGTGCCAGCAGCTTAATGACAGGGTCCTCTGGAAACACCATATATTTT. Its protein product is CASSLMTGSSGNTIYF.

The V call is TRBV4-1, the J call TRBJ1-4, with D unclear. V was clipped by 1 base and J by 4 bases, with 7 bases between them. Germline V gene data show CDR1 as MGHRA and CDR2 as YSYEKL. The CDR3 is made up of 14 amino acids. CDR3 sequence: CASSQARINEKLFF. For the CDR3, the DNA is TGCGCCAGCAGCCAAGCCAGGATTAATGAAAAACTGTTTTTT.

The chain carries TRBV18 and TRBJ1-4, with no clear D. Trimming removed 3 bases from V and 8 bases from J, with 10 bases in between. This CDR3 has 13 residues. Germline CDR1 KGHSH, CDR2 LQKENI. In nucleotides, the CDR3 is TGTGCCAGCTCACCTTCGGGAGAAGAAAAACTGTTTTTT. As protein: CASSPSGEEKLFF.

This clone was detected only a few times. This sequence joins TRBV14 and TRBJ1-1; no firm D call. The V and J ends lost 8 bases and 7 bases respectively, with 14 bases between them. The germline V gene encodes CDR1 SGHDN and CDR2 FVKESK. This CDR3 spans 12 amino acids. CDR3 sequence reads: CASSKAGLEAFF. For the CDR3, the DNA is TGTGCCAGCTCTAAAGCCGGACTTGAAGCTTTCTTT.

The chain combines TRBV6-4 with TRBJ2-1, with 7 bases lining up with TRBD1. The CDR3 runs to 13 residues. CDR1 is MRHNA, CDR2 SNTAGT, per germline. The V and J ends lost 10 bases and 8 bases, in that order; junction bases with no gene match: 11. CDR3 loop: CANDRVGGHEQFF. For the CDR3, the DNA is TGTGCCAACGACAGGGTCGGAGGCCATGAGCAGTTCTTC.

This chain connects TRBV9 to TRBJ2-7; weak D call: TRBD1 (6 bases). V was trimmed by 3 bases and J by 2 bases, leaving 12 bases between them. The CDR3 is 14 residues long. Germline loops: CDR1 SGDLS, CDR2 YYNGEE. Here the CDR3 reads CASSAHRVPYEQYF. The CDR3 coding sequence is TGTGCCAGCAGCGCGCACAGGGTACCCTACGAGCAGTACTTC.

The chain joins TRBV7-2 to TRBJ2-2; a weak D match, TRBD2 (5 bases). This CDR3 contains 15 residues. The ends were cut back, 5 bases at V and 0 bases at J, with 10 bases in the middle. The V gene's germline CDR1 is SGHTA and CDR2 FQGNSA. The CDR3 DNA reads TGTGCCAGCAGCGTAACTAGATCGAACACCGGGGAGCTGTTTTTT. Its protein is CASSVTRSNTGELFF.

The gene calls are TRBV12-3 or TRBV12-4 and TRBJ1-6, with 8 nucleotides matching TRBD1. The V segment lost 6 bases and the J segment 12 bases; nucleotides outside the gene matches: 4. The CDR3 covers 12 residues. CDR3 nucleotide sequence: TGTGCCAGCAGCCGCGGACAGGGACCCCTCCACTTT. Amino acids: CASSRGQGPLHF.